This T cell receptor beta chain appears in the sequencing data of a study of shared clonotypes between healthy human individuals. V lost 3 bases and J lost 0; bases outside the gene matches: 4. The CDR3 extends over 15 amino acids. From germline, CDR1 is LGHNA and CDR2 YSLEER. CD45RO-negative, CCR7-selected cells formed the naive CD8 fraction, which excluded terminally differentiated effector memory CD45RA+ cells. The repertoire was sequenced with immunoSEQ multiplex PCR; TCRdb's copy has only in-frame clones and lacks some. The table has a few million clones, roughly 95% seen once; the top ten hold under 2%. Points on this clone: Its antigen remains unknown.

Whole-study results and caveats: Relative to their counterparts shared across all four donors, non-shared clonotypes exhibited diminished generation probabilities.

This TCR derives from a young man in good health. Some clones in this sample may be carry-over from other donors' samples. Sequenced material: naive CD8+ T cells from PBMCs. This chain uses TRBV4-3 with TRBJ2-7, with 8 nucleotides matching TRBD2. Written as DNA, the CDR3 is TGCGCCAGCAGCCACGGAAGCGGGAGCTCCTACGAGCAGTACTTC. Its protein product is CASSHGSGSSYEQYF.